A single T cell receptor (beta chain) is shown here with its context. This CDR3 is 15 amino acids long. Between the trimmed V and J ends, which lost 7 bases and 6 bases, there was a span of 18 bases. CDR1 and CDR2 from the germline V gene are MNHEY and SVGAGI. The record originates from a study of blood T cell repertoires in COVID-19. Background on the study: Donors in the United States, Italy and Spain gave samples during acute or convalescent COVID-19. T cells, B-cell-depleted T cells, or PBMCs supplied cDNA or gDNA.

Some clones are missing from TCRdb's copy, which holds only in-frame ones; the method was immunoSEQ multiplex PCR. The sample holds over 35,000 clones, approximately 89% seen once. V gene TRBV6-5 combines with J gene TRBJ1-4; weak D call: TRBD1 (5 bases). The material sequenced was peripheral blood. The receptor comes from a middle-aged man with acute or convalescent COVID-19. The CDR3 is CASTNLAAGDEKLFF. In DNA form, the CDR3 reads TGTGCCAGCACCAACCTAGCAGCGGGGGATGAAAAACTGTTTTTT.